This T cell receptor beta chain stems from a study of T cell changes during pregnancy in multiple sclerosis. This CDR3 comprises 13 residues. Germline V gene data show CDR1 as LGHNA and CDR2 as YNFKEQ. V shed 4 bases, J shed 10 bases, and the junction held 6 bases outside the gene matches. Sequencing was performed with immunoSEQ multiplex PCR; in TCRdb, only in-frame clones are kept and a portion is missing. Of about 62,000 clones detected, roughly 92% appear once; the ten largest clones hold about 3%. Sequenced material: CD8+ T cells from peripheral blood mononuclear cells, taken in the second trimester of pregnancy. The chain recombines TRBV4-2 with TRBJ2-1; 8 bases agree with TRBD1. The sequence came from a female donor with multiple sclerosis, enrolled in a pregnancy study. CDR3 residues: CASSRGQGVEQFF. The CDR3 nucleotides read TGTGCCAGCAGCCGCGGACAGGGTGTAGAGCAGTTCTTC.